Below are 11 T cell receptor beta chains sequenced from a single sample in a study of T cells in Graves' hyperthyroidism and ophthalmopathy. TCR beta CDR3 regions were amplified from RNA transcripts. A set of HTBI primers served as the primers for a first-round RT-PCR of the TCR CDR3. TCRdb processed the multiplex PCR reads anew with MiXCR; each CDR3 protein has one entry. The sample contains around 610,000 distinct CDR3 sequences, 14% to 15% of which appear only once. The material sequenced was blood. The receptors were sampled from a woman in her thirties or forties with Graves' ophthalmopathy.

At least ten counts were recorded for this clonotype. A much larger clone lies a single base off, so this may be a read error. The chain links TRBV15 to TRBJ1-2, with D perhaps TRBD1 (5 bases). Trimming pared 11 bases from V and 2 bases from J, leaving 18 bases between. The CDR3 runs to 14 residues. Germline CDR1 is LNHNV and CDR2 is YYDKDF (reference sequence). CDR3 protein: CASRAVGTNYGYTF. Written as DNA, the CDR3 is TGTGCCTCCCGGGCAGTGGGGACCAACTATGGCTACACCTTC. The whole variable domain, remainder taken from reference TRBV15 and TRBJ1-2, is DAMVIQNPRYQVTQFGKPVTLSCSQTLNHNVMYWYQQKSSQAPKLLFHYYDKDFNNEADTPDNFQSRRPNTSFCFLDIRSPGLGDTAMYLCASRAVGTNYGYTFGSGTRLTVV.

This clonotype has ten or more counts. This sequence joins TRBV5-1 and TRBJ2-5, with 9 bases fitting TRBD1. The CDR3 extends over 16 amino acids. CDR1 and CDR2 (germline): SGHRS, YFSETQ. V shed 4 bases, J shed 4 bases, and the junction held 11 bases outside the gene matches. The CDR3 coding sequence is TGCGCCAGCAGCGCGGTGACCACAGGGGGCCGAGAGACCCAGTACTTC. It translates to CASSAVTTGGRETQYF.

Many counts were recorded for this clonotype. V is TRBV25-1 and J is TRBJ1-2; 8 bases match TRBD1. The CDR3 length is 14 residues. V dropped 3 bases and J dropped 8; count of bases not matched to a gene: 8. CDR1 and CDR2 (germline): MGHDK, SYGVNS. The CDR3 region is CASSDTDRDLGYTF. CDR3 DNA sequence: TGTGCCAGCAGTGATACGGACAGGGACCTCGGCTACACCTTC.

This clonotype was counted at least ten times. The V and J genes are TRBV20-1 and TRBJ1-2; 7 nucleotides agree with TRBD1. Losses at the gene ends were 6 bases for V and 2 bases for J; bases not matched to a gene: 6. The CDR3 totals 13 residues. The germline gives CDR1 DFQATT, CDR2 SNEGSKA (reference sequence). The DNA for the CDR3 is TGCAGTGCGCCGGGACAGACAAACTATGGCTACACCTTC. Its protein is CSAPGQTNYGYTF.

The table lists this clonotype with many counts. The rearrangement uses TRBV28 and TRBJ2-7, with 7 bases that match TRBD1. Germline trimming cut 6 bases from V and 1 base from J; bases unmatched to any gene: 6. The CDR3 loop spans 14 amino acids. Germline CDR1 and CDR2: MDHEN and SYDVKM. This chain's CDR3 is CASSPGQISYEQYF. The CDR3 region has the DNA TGTGCCAGCAGCCCGGGACAGATTTCCTACGAGCAGTACTTC. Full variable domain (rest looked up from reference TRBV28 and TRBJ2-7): DVKVTQSSRYLVKRTGEKVFLECVQDMDHENMFWYRQDPGLGLRLIYFSYDVKMKEKGDIPEGYSVSREKKERFSLILESASTNQTSMYLCASSPGQISYEQYFGPGTRLTVT.

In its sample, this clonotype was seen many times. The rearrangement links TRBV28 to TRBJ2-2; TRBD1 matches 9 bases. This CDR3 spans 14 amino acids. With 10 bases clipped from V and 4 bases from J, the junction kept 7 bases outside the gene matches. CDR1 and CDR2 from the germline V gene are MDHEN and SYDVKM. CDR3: CATNRGRVTGELFF. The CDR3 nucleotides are TGTGCCACTAACAGGGGGCGCGTCACCGGGGAGCTGTTTTTT.

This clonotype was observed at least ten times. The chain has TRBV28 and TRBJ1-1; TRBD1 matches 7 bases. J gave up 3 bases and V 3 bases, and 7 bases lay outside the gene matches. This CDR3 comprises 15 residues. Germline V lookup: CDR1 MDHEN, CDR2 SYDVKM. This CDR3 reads CASSFQGVFDTEAFF. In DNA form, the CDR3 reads TGTGCCAGCAGTTTTCAGGGGGTCTTCGACACTGAAGCTTTCTTT.

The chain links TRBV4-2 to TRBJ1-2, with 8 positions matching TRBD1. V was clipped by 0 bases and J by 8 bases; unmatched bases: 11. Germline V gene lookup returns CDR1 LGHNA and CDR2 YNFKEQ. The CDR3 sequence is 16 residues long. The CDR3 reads CASSQDLDRGWRGYTF. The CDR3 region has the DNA TGTGCCAGCAGCCAAGATCTTGACAGGGGCTGGCGCGGCTACACCTTC.

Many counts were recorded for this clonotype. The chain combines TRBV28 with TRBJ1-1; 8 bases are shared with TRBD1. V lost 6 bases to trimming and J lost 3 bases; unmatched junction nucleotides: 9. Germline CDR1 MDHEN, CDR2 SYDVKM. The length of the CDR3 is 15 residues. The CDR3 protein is CASREDRVGHTEAFF. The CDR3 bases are TGTGCCAGCAGAGAGGACAGGGTAGGGCACACTGAAGCTTTCTTT.

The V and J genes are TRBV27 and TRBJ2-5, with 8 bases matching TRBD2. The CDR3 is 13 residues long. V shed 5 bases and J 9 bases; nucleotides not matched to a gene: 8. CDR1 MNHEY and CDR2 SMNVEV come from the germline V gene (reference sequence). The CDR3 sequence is CASSPGTSRAQYF. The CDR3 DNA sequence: TGTGCCAGCAGTCCTGGGACTAGTAGGGCCCAGTACTTC.

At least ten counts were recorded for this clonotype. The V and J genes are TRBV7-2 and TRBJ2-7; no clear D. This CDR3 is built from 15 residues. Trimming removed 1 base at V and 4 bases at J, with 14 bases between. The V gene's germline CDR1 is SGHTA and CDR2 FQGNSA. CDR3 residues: CASSLVSAREYEQYF. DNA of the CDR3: TGTGCCAGCAGCTTAGTCTCCGCCAGAGAGTACGAGCAGTACTTC.